These T cell receptor beta chains were read from a single sample in a study of CD8 T cells in Susac syndrome. TCRdb reanalysed the immunoSEQ multiplex PCR reads using MiXCR and keeps one entry per CDR3 protein. This table holds hundreds of thousands of distinct CDR3 sequences, around nine tenths found once. Sequencing used CD8+ T cells from PBMCs. Source of these receptors: a human donor with multiple sclerosis. Each CDR3 is given with its conserved first and last residue. Each record gives: J gene, D gene, V gene, CDR3 protein. A D gene is named only where the DNA matches it firmly.

TRBJ2-7,.,TRBV29-1,CSVFGGPYEQYF
TRBJ2-5,.,TRBV4-1,CASSQVLSGQETQYF
TRBJ2-5,.,TRBV4-2,CASSQEGPLEETQYF
TRBJ2-7,TRBD1,TRBV7-2,CASSYRGERSIYEQYF
TRBJ2-3,TRBD2,TRBV24-1,CATSDLSGTSTDTQYF
TRBJ2-5,.,TRBV4-1,CASSLAALETQYF
TRBJ2-1,TRBD2,TRBV6-1,CASSQVWSGINEQFF
TRBJ1-1,TRBD1,TRBV27,CASSPGDSPLNTEAFF
TRBJ1-5,.,TRBV12-3/TRBV12-4,CASRLGIATAQHF
TRBJ2-7,.,TRBV6-6,CASSYRDSSYEQYF
TRBJ2-3,.,TRBV9,CASSERGGGGTDTQYF
TRBJ2-7,TRBD2,TRBV29-1,CSFTSLSSGGSYEQYF
TRBJ1-6,.,TRBV30,CAWSVVPGNSPLHF
TRBJ2-1,.,TRBV27,CASRQIGFSSYNEQFF
TRBJ2-5,.,TRBV28,CASSFSPRRALQETQYF
TRBJ2-7,.,TRBV11-2,CASSLGQAAYEQYF
TRBJ2-7,TRBD1,TRBV29-1,CSVRRDRAYEQYF
TRBJ2-5,TRBD2,TRBV12-3/TRBV12-4,CASSSSGRAPKETQYF
TRBJ2-1,TRBD2,TRBV6-2/TRBV6-3,CASSYGGEPPYNEQFF
TRBJ2-3,TRBD2,TRBV20-1,CSARVGSVPKRGGPTDTQYF
TRBJ2-1,TRBD2,TRBV29-1,CSVGSGSPEYNEQFF
TRBJ1-1,.,TRBV4-3,CASSQEPSASNTEAFF
TRBJ1-1,.,TRBV20-1,CSARDMRAEAFF
TRBJ2-7,TRBD1,TRBV28,CASTYAGTAYEQYF
TRBJ1-6,.,TRBV27,CASSTRPRSYNSPLHF
TRBJ2-1,TRBD2,TRBV29-1,CSVGLAGGRLYNEQFF
TRBJ2-1,.,TRBV28,CASSLGIQGTWKDEQFF
TRBJ1-2,.,TRBV28,CASSLSTGYGYTF
TRBJ1-1,TRBD1,TRBV7-2,CASSLDRDRGWVNTEAFF
TRBJ2-5,.,TRBV20-1,CSARDFQETQYF
TRBJ2-4,.,TRBV5-1,CASSLGGIAKNIQYF
TRBJ2-7,.,TRBV27,CASSSGATYEQYF
TRBJ2-5,TRBD2,TRBV7-9,CASSYGLAGETQYF
TRBJ1-1,.,TRBV30,CAWIEGSRPTEAFF
TRBJ1-5,.,TRBV28,CATGDYSNQPQHF
TRBJ1-1,.,TRBV23-1,CASSQTDPMNTEAFF
TRBJ1-1,.,TRBV4-3,CASSTLARTEAFF
TRBJ2-7,.,TRBV19,CASSLIAPTGSSYEQYF
TRBJ2-7,TRBD1,TRBV20-1,CRPTQGASEQYF